The T cell receptor (beta chain) described here comes from a study of blood T cell repertoires in COVID-19. Study as a whole: Spain, Italy and the United States supplied samples that represented acute and convalescent COVID-19. From T cells, B-cell-depleted T cells, or PBMCs came the material, which was cDNA or gDNA.

The CDR3 loop spans 16 amino acids. V lost 3 bases to trimming and J lost 3 bases; unmatched junction nucleotides: 6. Germline V CDR1 and CDR2: MDHEN, SYDVKM. This clone came up once. Authors' methods: Nucleated cell counts were estimated from reference gene primer amplification. Only in-frame clones appear in the TCRdb table, and some are missing; sequencing was by immunoSEQ multiplex PCR. V and J calls and clone size are as listed in that table; D and trimming were resolved from the DNA. Of some 110,000 clones listed, over 75% are singletons. This chain uses TRBV28 with TRBJ1-5; 9 nucleotides align to TRBD1. Sequenced material: peripheral blood. The sequence came from a man aged 60 to 69 with active or convalescent COVID-19. The CDR3 DNA is TGTGCCAGCAGTTTTACCGACAGGGGGAACAATCAGCCCCAGCATTTT. Translation gives CASSFTDRGNNQPQHF. Full variable domain (missing parts from reference TRBV28 and TRBJ1-5): DVKVTQSSRYLVKRTGEKVFLECVQDMDHENMFWYRQDPGLGLRLIYFSYDVKMKEKGDIPEGYSVSREKKERFSLILESASTNQTSMYLCASSFTDRGNNQPQHFGDGTRLSIL.